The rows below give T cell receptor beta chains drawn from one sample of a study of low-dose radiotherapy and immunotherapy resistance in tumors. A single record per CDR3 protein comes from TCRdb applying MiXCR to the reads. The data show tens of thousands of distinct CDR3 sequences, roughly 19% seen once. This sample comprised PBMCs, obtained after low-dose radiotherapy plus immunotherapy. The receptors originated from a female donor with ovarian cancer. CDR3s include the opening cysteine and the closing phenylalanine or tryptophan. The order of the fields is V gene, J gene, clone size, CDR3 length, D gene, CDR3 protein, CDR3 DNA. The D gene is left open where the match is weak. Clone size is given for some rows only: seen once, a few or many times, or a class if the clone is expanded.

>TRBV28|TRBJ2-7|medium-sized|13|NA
CASIGTGTYEQYF
TGTGCCAGCATTGGCACAGGGACCTACGAGCAGTACTTC
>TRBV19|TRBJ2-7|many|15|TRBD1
CASSIDGQGIYEQYF
TGTGCCAGTAGTATAGACGGACAGGGAATCTACGAGCAGTACTTC
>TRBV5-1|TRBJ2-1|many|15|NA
CASISGDLSYNEQFF
TGCGCCAGCATAAGTGGGGATCTCTCCTACAATGAGCAGTTCTTC
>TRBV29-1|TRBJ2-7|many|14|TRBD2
CSVDGLAGIYEQYF
TGCAGCGTTGATGGACTAGCGGGAATATACGAGCAGTACTTC
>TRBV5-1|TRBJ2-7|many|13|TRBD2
CASRTSGSYEQYF
TGCGCCAGCAGGACTAGCGGGAGTTACGAGCAGTACTTC
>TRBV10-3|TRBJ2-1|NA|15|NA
CAISEPGEGYNEQFF
TGTGCCATCAGTGAGCCAGGGGAGGGCTACAATGAGCAGTTCTTC
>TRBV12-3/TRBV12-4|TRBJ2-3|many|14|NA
CASSDVPGTDTQYF
TGTGCCAGCAGTGACGTACCGGGCACAGATACGCAGTATTTT
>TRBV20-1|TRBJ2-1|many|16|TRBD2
CSATSGTSGGAGEQFF
TGCAGTGCTACCAGCGGGACTAGCGGGGGGGCGGGTGAGCAGTTCTTC
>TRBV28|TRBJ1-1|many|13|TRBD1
CASRPGQIPRAFF
TGTGCCAGCAGGCCGGGACAGATCCCTCGAGCTTTCTTT
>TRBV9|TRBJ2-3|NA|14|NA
CASSVFYLPDTQYF
TGTGCCAGCAGCGTATTCTACCTACCGGATACGCAGTATTTT
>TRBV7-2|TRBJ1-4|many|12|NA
CASSFPNEKLFF
TGTGCCAGCAGCTTCCCTAATGAAAAACTGTTTTTT
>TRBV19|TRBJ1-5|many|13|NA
CASRGRPNQPQHF
TGTGCCAGTAGGGGACGCCCCAATCAGCCCCAGCATTTT
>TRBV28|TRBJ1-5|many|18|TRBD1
CASSPSGTGGWLGQPQHF
TGTGCCAGCAGCCCATCCGGGACAGGGGGCTGGTTGGGTCAGCCCCAGCATTTT
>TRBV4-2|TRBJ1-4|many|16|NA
CASSQFVRADEEKLFF
TGTGCCAGCAGCCAGTTTGTCCGGGCCGACGAGGAAAAACTGTTTTTT
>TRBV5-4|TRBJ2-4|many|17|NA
CASTPMRGWIAKNIQYF
TGTGCCAGCACCCCAATGAGGGGTTGGATAGCCAAAAACATTCAGTACTTC
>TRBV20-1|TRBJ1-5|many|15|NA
CSASDGRGGNQPQHF
TGCAGTGCTAGCGACGGGAGGGGAGGCAATCAGCCCCAGCATTTT
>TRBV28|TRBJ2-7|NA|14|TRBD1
CASSLTGNSYEQYF
TGTGCCAGCAGTTTGACAGGGAACTCCTACGAGCAGTACTTC
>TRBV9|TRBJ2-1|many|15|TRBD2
CASSVGWGGSNEQFF
TGTGCCAGCAGCGTAGGCTGGGGGGGGAGTAATGAGCAGTTCTTC
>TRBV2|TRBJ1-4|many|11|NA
CASSHREKLFF
TGTGCCAGCAGCCACAGGGAAAAACTGTTTTTT
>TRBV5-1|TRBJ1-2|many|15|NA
CASSLDGTENYGYTF
TGCGCCAGCAGCTTGGATGGTACGGAAAACTATGGCTACACCTTC
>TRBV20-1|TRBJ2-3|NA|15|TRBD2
CSASGRGVSTDTQYF
TGCAGTGCTTCCGGGAGGGGGGTTAGCACAGATACGCAGTATTTT
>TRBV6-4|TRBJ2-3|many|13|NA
CASSGGIPDTQYF
TGTGCCAGCAGTGGTGGGATCCCAGATACGCAGTATTTT
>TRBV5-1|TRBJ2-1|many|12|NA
CASSLPHNEQFF
TGCGCCAGCAGCTTACCCCACAATGAGCAGTTCTTC
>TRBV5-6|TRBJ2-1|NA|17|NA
CASSSPLRTSQQNEQFF
TGTGCCAGCAGCTCCCCCCTCAGGACATCGCAGCAGAATGAGCAGTTCTTC
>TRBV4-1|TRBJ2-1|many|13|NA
CASSQDPGFEQFF
TGCGCCAGCAGCCAAGATCCGGGGTTTGAGCAGTTCTTC
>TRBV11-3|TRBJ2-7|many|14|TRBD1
CASSLDYRGYEQYF
TGTGCCAGCAGCTTAGATTACAGGGGGTACGAGCAGTACTTC
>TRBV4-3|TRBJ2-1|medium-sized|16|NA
CASSQDSAGSYNEQFF
TGCGCCAGCAGCCAAGATAGCGCGGGATCCTACAATGAGCAGTTCTTC
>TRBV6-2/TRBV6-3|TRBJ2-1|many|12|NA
CASSYSYNEQFF
TGTGCCAGCAGTTACTCGTACAATGAGCAGTTCTTC
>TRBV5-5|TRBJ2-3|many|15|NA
CASSLTGSPTDTQYF
TGTGCCAGCAGCTTGACAGGTTCTCCCACAGATACGCAGTATTTT
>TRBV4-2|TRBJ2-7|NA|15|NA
CASSQALGHRYGQYF
TGTGCCAGCAGCCAAGCTCTGGGACACCGATACGGGCAGTACTTC
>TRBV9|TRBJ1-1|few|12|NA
CASGGLHTEAFF
TGTGCCAGCGGTGGTCTGCACACTGAAGCTTTCTTT
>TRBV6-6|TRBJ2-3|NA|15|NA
CASSYRDNSPDTQYF
TGTGCCAGCAGTTATAGGGACAATTCTCCAGATACGCAGTATTTT
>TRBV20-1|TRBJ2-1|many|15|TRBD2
CSASPERGARNEQFF
TGCAGTGCTAGTCCCGAGCGGGGGGCAAGGAATGAGCAGTTCTTC
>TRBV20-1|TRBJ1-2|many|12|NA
CSARGGVGGYTF
TGCAGTGCTAGAGGGGGGGTCGGTGGCTACACCTTC
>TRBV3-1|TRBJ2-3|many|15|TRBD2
CASSQAGTSSYTQYF
TGTGCCAGCAGCCAAGCGGGGACTAGCTCCTATACGCAGTATTTT
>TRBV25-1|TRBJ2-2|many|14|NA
CASRLDSQDGELFF
TGTGCCAGCCGACTCGACAGCCAGGATGGGGAGCTGTTTTTT
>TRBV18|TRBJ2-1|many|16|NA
CASSPPSRLGYNEQFF
TGTGCCAGCTCACCACCCTCCAGGCTGGGATACAATGAGCAGTTCTTC
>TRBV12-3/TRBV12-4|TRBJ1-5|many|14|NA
CASSHSEGAQPQHF
TGTGCCAGCAGCCACTCCGAAGGGGCTCAGCCCCAGCATTTT
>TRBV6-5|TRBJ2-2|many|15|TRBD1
CASRLQGAGTGELFF
TGTGCCAGCAGATTACAGGGGGCAGGCACCGGGGAGCTGTTTTTT
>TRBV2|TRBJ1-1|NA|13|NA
CASREGPNTEAFF
TGTGCCAGCAGAGAGGGACCGAACACTGAAGCTTTCTTT
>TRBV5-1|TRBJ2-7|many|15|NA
CASSLEGQTSYEQYF
TGCGCCAGCAGCTTGGAAGGACAGACCTCCTACGAGCAGTACTTC
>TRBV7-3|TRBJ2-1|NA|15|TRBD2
CASSLSGSTYNEQFF
TGTGCCAGCAGCTTAAGCGGGAGTACCTACAATGAGCAGTTCTTC